These T cell receptor beta chains were read from a single sample in a study of T cell responses to AZD1222 COVID-19 vaccine. Measured with immunoSEQ multiplex PCR; TCRdb has only the in-frame clones, and not every one. The table records roughly 130,000 clones, roughly 92% of them present only once. The input for sequencing was peripheral blood, taken 28 days after the second AZD1222 dose. All receptors come from an adult who received the AZD1222 COVID-19 vaccine. CDR3s leave out the opening cysteine and the closing phenylalanine or tryptophan. Fields, in order: D gene, J gene, V gene, CDR3 protein. A D gene is named only where the DNA matches it firmly.

d_call: .
j_call: TRBJ2-7
v_call: TRBV12-3/TRBV12-4
cdr3_aa: ASSLSPRPEQY

d_call: .
j_call: TRBJ2-1
v_call: TRBV18
cdr3_aa: ASSPSSQGSYNEQF

d_call: .
j_call: TRBJ2-5
v_call: TRBV24-1
cdr3_aa: ATSDYPKDLQETQY

d_call: .
j_call: TRBJ2-7
v_call: TRBV7-9
cdr3_aa: ASTPLSYEQY

d_call: .
j_call: TRBJ1-6
v_call: TRBV12-3/TRBV12-4
cdr3_aa: ASSRAVNSPLH

d_call: .
j_call: TRBJ1-3
v_call: TRBV10-1
cdr3_aa: ASPRAGDVDTIY

d_call: TRBD1
j_call: TRBJ1-2
v_call: TRBV28
cdr3_aa: ASSSPSGDRAHT

d_call: .
j_call: TRBJ1-5
v_call: TRBV24-1
cdr3_aa: ATSDSHWGPQH

d_call: .
j_call: TRBJ2-1
v_call: TRBV10-3
cdr3_aa: AISVQTGSQF

d_call: TRBD1
j_call: TRBJ1-4
v_call: TRBV5-1
cdr3_aa: ASSTGTATNEKLF

d_call: TRBD2
j_call: TRBJ2-7
v_call: TRBV7-9
cdr3_aa: ASSLGTSGSPQY

d_call: .
j_call: TRBJ2-7
v_call: TRBV25-1
cdr3_aa: ASTAQSSYEQY

d_call: .
j_call: TRBJ1-2
v_call: TRBV4-3
cdr3_aa: ASSLGARDYGYT

d_call: .
j_call: TRBJ1-5
v_call: TRBV28
cdr3_aa: ASSDMDSNQPQH

d_call: .
j_call: TRBJ1-3
v_call: TRBV25-1
cdr3_aa: ASSGLISRAGNTIY

d_call: .
j_call: TRBJ2-7
v_call: TRBV4-2
cdr3_aa: ASSPVRGGEQY

d_call: .
j_call: TRBJ1-6
v_call: TRBV6-1
cdr3_aa: ASSAPKGGGYNSPLH

d_call: TRBD2
j_call: TRBJ2-1
v_call: TRBV4-2
cdr3_aa: ASSQGTSGSYNEQF

d_call: .
j_call: TRBJ1-2
v_call: TRBV5-5
cdr3_aa: ASSLGDIYGYT

d_call: .
j_call: TRBJ1-5
v_call: TRBV10-2
cdr3_aa: ASSERLGGTNQPQH

d_call: .
j_call: TRBJ1-2
v_call: TRBV7-9
cdr3_aa: ASSFSGFNYGYT

d_call: .
j_call: TRBJ1-6
v_call: TRBV9
cdr3_aa: ASSGYLGSYNSPLH

d_call: .
j_call: TRBJ1-6
v_call: TRBV28
cdr3_aa: ASSSPGKRDSPLH

d_call: TRBD1
j_call: TRBJ2-2
v_call: TRBV5-1
cdr3_aa: ASSHPGQGSGELF

d_call: .
j_call: TRBJ1-2
v_call: TRBV6-6
cdr3_aa: ASSLRSETASTGGYT

d_call: .
j_call: TRBJ1-4
v_call: TRBV4-3
cdr3_aa: ASSLQRGAVDEKLF